These 32 T cell receptor beta chains share one sample of origin, sequenced in a study of T cell repertoires in cytomegalovirus infection (dated by TCRdb to the late 2010s). Which antigens these TCRs recognize remains unknown. TCRdb records Illumina HiSeq 1500 as the sequencer. Using fastp at Q25 and MiXCR, TCRdb reprocessed the public reads and kept productive beta chains. Rows with one shared CDR3 protein collapse into an entry with the most common genes and DNA. The sample table holds around 750,000 distinct CDR3 sequences, of which less than 35% were seen once. The ten most abundant clones make up around 12% of the sample. Interpreted using the paper, the treatment or condition label stands for: in vitro stimulation with specific CMV peptide epitopes to enrich CMV-specific T cells. The sample consisted of cultured CD8+ T cells from PBMCs, taken from culture after CMV antigen stimulation. The receptors were gathered from a human donor in good health (CMV status not recorded). Some clones in this sample may be carry-over from other donors' samples.

There are a few counts of this clonotype. V usage is TRBV4-1 and J usage is TRBJ1-2; D unclear. There are 14 residues in the CDR3. Germline V gene lookup returns CDR1 MGHRA and CDR2 YSYEKL. V lost 0 bases and J 8 bases, leaving 13 bases between the germline ends. The CDR3 sequence is CASSQDMGLRGYTF. CDR3 coding DNA: TGCGCCAGCAGCCAAGATATGGGCCTAAGGGGCTACACCTTC.

This clonotype was counted a few times. The rearrangement joins TRBV28 to TRBJ1-6; D is unclear. Trimming took off 7 bases at V and 7 bases at J, with 17 bases between the two ends. This CDR3 region has 15 residues. Germline CDR1 MDHEN, CDR2 SYDVKM. The CDR3 sequence: CASTLFGGSNSPLHF. The DNA of the CDR3 is TGTGCCAGCACCCTTTTCGGAGGATCAAATTCACCCCTCCACTTT.

This chain connects TRBV28 to TRBJ1-1; 7 nucleotides line up with TRBD1. The CDR3 runs 14 residues. Germline V gene sequence: CDR1 MDHEN, CDR2 SYDVKM. The junction had 8 bases not matched to a gene; V was cut back by 5 bases and J by 5 bases. The CDR3 sequence: CASSPRQGETEAFF. The CDR3 DNA reads as TGTGCCAGCAGTCCCCGACAGGGAGAGACTGAAGCTTTCTTT.

This clonotype was seen ten or more times. V and J are TRBV7-2 and TRBJ1-2; 12 bases map to TRBD1. Germline trimming cut 1 base from V and 3 bases from J; bases unmatched to any gene: 9. The CDR3 runs 18 residues. CDR1 and CDR2 from the germline V gene are SGHTA and FQGNSA. The CDR3 protein is CASSLELRGTGGDYGYTF. Here the CDR3 DNA reads TGTGCCAGCAGCTTAGAATTGAGGGGGACAGGGGGCGACTATGGCTACACCTTC.

The chain couples TRBV5-4 to TRBJ2-3; 9 bases are a match to TRBD1. Germline assignment: CDR1 SGHNT and CDR2 YYREEE (reference sequence). The CDR3 extends over 16 amino acids. The V gene end was trimmed by 2 bases and the J gene end by 0 bases; junction bases not matched to a gene: 4. The CDR3 is CASSFSDRGSTDTQYF. The CDR3, as DNA: TGTGCCAGCAGCTTTTCGGACAGGGGAAGCACAGATACGCAGTATTTT. The full variable domain, rest sourced from reference TRBV5-4 and TRBJ2-3, is ETGVTQSPTHLIKTRGQQVTLRCSSQSGHNTVSWYQQALGQGPQFIFQYYREEENGRGNFPPRFSGLQFPNYSSELNVNALELDDSALYLCASSFSDRGSTDTQYFGPGTRLTVL.

This chain connects TRBV7-8 to TRBJ2-1, with 9 nucleotides matching TRBD2. CDR1 SGHVS and CDR2 FQNEAQ come from the germline V gene. The CDR3 sequence is 18 residues long. Trimming took 5 bases from V and 0 from J; bases not matched to a gene: 11. CDR3 sequence (DNA): TGTGCCAGCAGCAAATATCCGGGACTAGCCAGCTCCTACAATGAGCAGTTCTTC. Amino acid sequence: CASSKYPGLASSYNEQFF.

This clonotype was seen a handful of times. V usage is TRBV5-6 and J usage is TRBJ1-5; D remains ambiguous. In germline, CDR1 is SGHDT, CDR2 YYEEEE. Trimming cost V 5 bases and J 2 bases, with 11 bases left between them. The CDR3 contains 14 residues. CDR3 loop: CASRRRRGNQPQHF. The CDR3 DNA reads as TGTGCCAGCAGAAGACGGCGCGGCAATCAGCCCCAGCATTTT.

The chain employs TRBV18 and TRBJ2-2; 8 positions agree with TRBD1. After removal of 2 bases from V and 3 bases from J, the junction contained 5 bases not matched to a gene. Germline V gene lookup returns CDR1 KGHSH and CDR2 LQKENI. This CDR3 comprises 16 residues. The CDR3 DNA is TGTGCCAGCTCACCATGGGGACAGGCGGACACCGGGGAGCTGTTTTTT. Residues: CASSPWGQADTGELFF.

This clonotype was seen once. V is TRBV14 and J is TRBJ1-2, with a tentative D call TRBD1 (5 bases). Per the germline V gene, CDR1 is SGHDN and CDR2 is FVKESK. The V end was cut by 0 bases, the J end by 3 bases, with 26 bases between. This CDR3 contains 20 residues. CDR3 DNA: TGTGCCAGCAGCCAAGATGGAGAGGGAGGGAACGACAGTGGCGACTATGGCTACACCTTC. This translates into CASSQDGEGGNDSGDYGYTF.

This clonotype was picked up many times. The chain recombines TRBV7-2 with TRBJ2-3, with 7 bases identical to TRBD1. V shed 0 bases and J 0 bases; nucleotides not matched to a gene: 9. Per the germline V gene, CDR1 is SGHTA and CDR2 is FQGNSA. This CDR3 spans 18 amino acids. CDR3 amino acids: CASSLAAYRGSSTDTQYF. The CDR3 DNA is TGTGCCAGCAGCTTAGCCGCGTACAGGGGATCTAGCACAGATACGCAGTATTTT.

At least ten counts were recorded for this clonotype. This sequence joins TRBV5-1 and TRBJ2-5; D not resolved. The germline V gene encodes CDR1 SGHRS and CDR2 YFSETQ. Trimming removed 2 bases from V and 1 base from J, with 12 bases in between. This CDR3 has 15 amino acids. The CDR3 protein is CASSLTVMGQETQYF. Here the CDR3 DNA reads TGCGCCAGCAGCTTAACAGTCATGGGCCAAGAGACCCAGTACTTC.

The chain combines TRBV2 with TRBJ2-7; TRBD2 might be the D (5 bases). CDR1 and CDR2 (germline): SNHLY, FYNNEI. V was trimmed by 7 bases and J by 4 bases, leaving 11 bases between them. There are 12 residues in the CDR3. CDR3 bases: TGTGCCAGCAAAAGGTCGGGGTACGAGCAGTACGTC. This translates into CASKRSGYEQYV.

The chain combines TRBV10-2 with TRBJ1-6, with D uncertain. V lost 8 bases to trimming and J lost 6 bases, with 11 bases between them. Germline CDR1 and CDR2: WSHSY and SAAADI. The CDR3 extends over 13 amino acids. Written as DNA, the CDR3 is TGCGCCAGCGGCAAGGACCCTAATTCACCCCTCCACTTT. Translation: CASGKDPNSPLHF.

The sample holds a few counts of this clonotype. V and J are TRBV7-8 and TRBJ2-7; 10 bases match TRBD1. V lost 6 bases to trimming and J lost 5 bases; unmatched junction nucleotides: 10. The germline gives CDR1 SGHVS, CDR2 FQNEAQ. CDR3 size: 15 residues. The CDR3 sequence: CASSYRGQGSHEQYF. The DNA for the CDR3 is TGTGCCAGCAGTTACCGGGGACAGGGGTCCCACGAGCAGTACTTC.

This clonotype was counted at least ten times. The chain carries TRBV12-3 or TRBV12-4 and TRBJ2-7; TRBD1 aligns across 12 bases. Trimming cost V 1 base and J 9 bases; bases outside gene matches: 10. This CDR3 region has 16 residues. This chain's CDR3 is CASSLGIRDRGHVQYF. In nucleotides, the CDR3 is TGTGCCAGCAGTTTAGGTATCCGGGACAGGGGGCACGTGCAGTACTTC.

This clonotype was observed a handful of times. The chain carries TRBV6-5 and TRBJ2-1; weak D call: TRBD2 (6 bases). CDR3 length: 17 amino acids. Germline assignment: CDR1 MNHEY and CDR2 SVGAGI. The V and J ends lost 5 bases and 0 bases respectively, with 17 bases between them. CDR3 DNA: TGTGCCAGCAGTCCCCTTGGGACTCAAAGCTCCTACAATGAGCAGTTCTTC. As protein: CASSPLGTQSSYNEQFF.

DNA for the CDR3: TGTGCCAGCAGTCTTCAAGGGATGGAGACCCAGTACTTC. Translated, it gives CASSLQGMETQYF. This chain uses TRBV25-1 with TRBJ2-5; no firm D call. V was pared by 5 bases and J by 5 bases, with 12 bases between. This CDR3 has 13 residues. Germline V gene sequence: CDR1 MGHDK, CDR2 SYGVNS.

V is TRBV27 and J is TRBJ1-3; D is undetermined. In germline, CDR1 is MNHEY, CDR2 SMNVEV (reference sequence). This CDR3 spans 15 amino acids. Trimming pared 5 bases from V and 3 bases from J, leaving 14 bases between. CDR3 nucleotides: TGTGCCAGCAGTCCCTCGGGCTGGGTTGGAAACACCATATATTTT. Its translation: CASSPSGWVGNTIYF.

This clonotype has only a few counts. CDR3 region: CASRAGTGLFYEQYF. The DNA of the CDR3 is TGTGCCAGCAGGGCCGGGACAGGGTTATTCTACGAGCAGTACTTC. The chain links TRBV12-3 or TRBV12-4 to TRBJ2-7; 9 nucleotides align to TRBD1. The CDR3 runs 15 residues. Trimming cost V 6 bases and J 3 bases; bases outside gene matches: 9.

This clonotype was picked up a small number of times. Mismatch with germline at one junction end may stem from a read error. This rearrangement joins TRBV7-7 to TRBJ2-3; weak D call: TRBD2 (5 bases). Germline V gene lookup returns CDR1 SSHAT and CDR2 FNYEAQ (reference sequence). The CDR3 runs 16 residues. The CDR3 is CASSLVAGDGTDTQYF. The CDR3 DNA reads TGTGCTAGCAGCTTAGTTGCGGGCGATGGCACAGATACGCAGTATTTT.

This chain connects TRBV6-5 to TRBJ2-1; TRBD1 might be the D (5 bases). The CDR3 is made up of 13 amino acids. The V and J ends lost 4 bases and 4 bases respectively, with 8 bases between them. CDR1 is MNHEY and CDR2 is SVGAGI in the germline V gene. CDR3 bases: TGTGCCAGCAGTTGGACACTTTACAATGAGCAGTTCTTC. Its protein product is CASSWTLYNEQFF.

A few counts support this clonotype. This chain connects TRBV7-3 to TRBJ2-1, with 8 nucleotides matching TRBD2. Germline V gene sequence: CDR1 SGHTA, CDR2 FQGTGA. The V segment lost 3 bases and the J segment 2 bases; nucleotides outside the gene matches: 15. The CDR3 runs to 19 residues. The DNA for the CDR3 is TGTGCCAGCAGCTTGACGGCCGGGGGGGCTCGGGCCCCCTACAATGAGCAGTTCTTC. Its protein product is CASSLTAGGARAPYNEQFF.

The V call is TRBV7-9, the J call TRBJ2-3; D ambiguous. The ends were cut back, 6 bases at V and 0 bases at J, with 31 bases in the middle. The CDR3 covers 21 residues. CDR1 and CDR2 from the germline V gene are SEHNR and FQNEAQ (reference sequence). The CDR3 here is CASSLRLASGQGSRSTDTQYF. In nucleotides, the CDR3 is TGTGCCAGCAGTTTAAGACTTGCGAGTGGGCAAGGATCACGAAGCACAGATACGCAGTATTTT.

A few counts support this clonotype. The chain uses TRBV6-2 or TRBV6-3 and TRBJ2-1, with D maybe TRBD2 (7 bases). V was cut by 0 bases and J by 7 bases, with 13 bases left in between. The CDR3 length is 15 residues. Germline CDR1 reads MNHEY; CDR2 reads SVGEGT. The chain's CDR3 is CASSYSGGRRNEQFF. CDR3 DNA: TGTGCCAGCAGTTACTCGGGGGGGCGCAGGAATGAGCAGTTCTTC.

As to this clonotype: This may arise from a read error, as a much more abundant clone is one base away. V is TRBV12-3 or TRBV12-4 and J is TRBJ2-6; D unresolved. Trimming cost V 8 bases and J 0 bases, with 11 bases left between them. The CDR3 loop spans 15 amino acids. The CDR3 spells CASGVRVSGANVLTF. As DNA, the CDR3 is TGTGCCAGCGGTGTCAGAGTCTCTGGGGCCAACGTCCTGACTTTC.

This clonotype has ten or more counts. The chain joins TRBV7-6 to TRBJ2-2, with 13 bases lining up with TRBD2. Unmatched junction bases numbered 9, after V lost 5 bases and J lost 3 bases. CDR1 and CDR2 (germline): SGHVS, FNYEAQ. The CDR3 is 18 residues long. The CDR3 loop reads CASSARLAGGADTGELFF. CDR3 coding DNA: TGTGCCAGCAGCGCCCGACTAGCGGGGGGAGCGGACACCGGGGAGCTGTTTTTT.

This clonotype showed up just a few times. The chain combines TRBV7-8 with TRBJ2-7; 8 bases are a match to TRBD1. CDR1 SGHVS and CDR2 FQNEAQ come from the germline V gene. The CDR3 covers 14 residues. J gave up 1 base and V 3 bases, and 2 bases lay outside the gene matches. CDR3 nucleotide sequence: TGTGCCAGCAGCTTCAACAGGGGGTCCTACGAGCAGTACGTC. It specifies CASSFNRGSYEQYV.

This chain links TRBV6-6 with TRBJ1-2, with D maybe TRBD1 (5 bases). Trimming took off 0 bases at V and 3 bases at J, with 11 bases between the two ends. This CDR3 contains 15 residues. Looked up from germline, CDR1 is MNHNY and CDR2 is SVGAGI (reference sequence). CDR3 amino acids: CASSYSPGRYYGYTF. The CDR3 nucleotides read TGTGCCAGCAGTTACTCTCCAGGGAGGTACTATGGCTACACCTTC.

This clonotype was counted many times. The chain uses TRBV7-8 and TRBJ1-1; D is ambiguous. The CDR3 is 13 residues long. V lost 9 bases, J lost 3 bases, and 14 bases lay in between. Germline V gene lookup returns CDR1 SGHVS and CDR2 FQNEAQ. CDR3 DNA: TGTGCCAGTAGTCCAGACGGTTACACTGAAGCTTTCTTT. As protein: CASSPDGYTEAFF.

The chain couples TRBV19 to TRBJ2-1; 7 bases are shared with TRBD2. V lost 6 bases, J lost 4 bases, and 9 bases stayed unmatched. Germline V gene lookup returns CDR1 LNHDA and CDR2 SQIVND (reference sequence). The CDR3 extends over 15 amino acids. The chain's CDR3 is CASSWGGGNYNEQFF. Written as DNA, the CDR3 is TGTGCCAGTAGCTGGGGGGGGGGAAATTACAATGAGCAGTTCTTC.

This clonotype came up many times. The chain carries TRBV7-6 and TRBJ1-1; perhaps TRBD1 as D (5 bases). Germline-derived CDR1 and CDR2 are SGHVS and FNYEAQ. V was trimmed by 0 bases and J by 0 bases, leaving 14 bases between them. The CDR3 length is 17 residues. The CDR3 here is CASSLALQGRMNTEAFF. The CDR3, as DNA: TGTGCCAGCAGCTTAGCGCTTCAGGGCAGGATGAACACTGAAGCTTTCTTT.

The chain carries TRBV4-3 and TRBJ2-3; D is perhaps TRBD1 or TRBD2 (5 bases each). From germline, CDR1 is LGHNA and CDR2 YSLEER. There are 17 residues in the CDR3. V lost 0 bases to trimming and J lost 3 bases, with 16 bases between them. CDR3 nucleotide sequence: TGCGCCAGCAGCCAAGACGGAGTGGGGGATCCTACAGATACGCAGTATTTT. This codes for CASSQDGVGDPTDTQYF.